Listed here is a single T cell receptor (beta chain). These data are taken from a study of T cell changes during pregnancy in multiple sclerosis. This table comes from immunoSEQ multiplex PCR, and its TCRdb copy is limited to in-frame clones, with some not included. The table records 30,000 to 40,000 clones, approximately 90% of them present only once. Trimming removed 6 bases from V and 0 bases from J, with 15 bases in between. The CDR3 is made up of 17 amino acids. Germline values: CDR1 LNHDA, CDR2 SQIVND (reference sequence). This receptor was taken from a female donor in good health, enrolled as a control in a pregnancy study. V is TRBV19 and J is TRBJ2-6, with a weak D call TRBD1 (5 bases). This sample comprised CD4+ T cells from peripheral blood mononuclear cells, obtained after pregnancy. The chain's CDR3 is CASRITGFGSGANVLTF. The CDR3 nucleotides are TGTGCCAGTAGGATCACAGGATTTGGCTCTGGGGCCAACGTCCTGACTTTC.